This TCR beta chain comes out of a study of T cells in Graves' hyperthyroidism and ophthalmopathy. Study outcomes and limitations: Most expanded thyroid clonotypes above 0.001 recurred in blood.

Turning to this clonotype: Its antigen is still unknown. A much larger clone sits a single nucleotide away, making a read error possible.

Amplification targeted TCR beta CDR3 regions from RNA transcripts. In the first-round RT-PCR of the TCR CDR3, the HTBI primer set was used. MiXCR, run by TCRdb on the multiplex PCR reads, gives a single entry per CDR3 protein. The sample shows some 350,000 distinct CDR3 sequences, over 15% of them seen only once. The CDR3 spans 16 residues. With 5 bases removed from V and 3 bases from J, the gap between germline ends came to 17 bases. The sequence was collected from a woman under 30 with Graves' hyperthyroidism. The rearrangement links TRBV12-3 or TRBV12-4 to TRBJ1-5, with TRBD1 as a possible D gene (5 bases). The sequencing sample was made of blood. CDR3 sequence reads: CASSTGTQQPNQPQHF. The CDR3 nucleotides are TGTGCCAGCAGTACCGGGACCCAGCAACCCAATCAGCCCCAGCATTTT.